This section outlines one T cell receptor (beta chain) sequence together with its context. The antigen remains unidentified. Primers for the PCR totalled 60 Vbeta and 13 Jbeta. Sequencing was performed with immunoSEQ multiplex PCR; in TCRdb, only in-frame clones are kept and a portion is missing. Of 150,000 to 200,000 clones in the sample, around 77% are singletons; the top ten hold approximately 1.8%. This CDR3 is built from 14 residues. V gave up 8 bases and J gave up 0 bases, with 11 bases separating them. The germline V gene has CDR1 LNHDA and CDR2 SQIVND (reference sequence). These data come from a study of cytomegalovirus exposure and HLA in healthy donors. The study's findings and limits: A later analysis, which compared TCR beta chains of equal frequency, found the HLA-associated ones more clonally expanded. Presence/absence analyses treated sequencing depth as roughly uniform across donors. Owing to their indistinguishability, certain V segments, notably TRBV6-2 and TRBV6-3, were excluded. In an earlier analysis, about 90% or about 30%: the productive usage of most TCR beta V segments.

V usage is TRBV19 and J usage is TRBJ1-5; tentative D call: TRBD1 (5 bases). This sequence originates from a woman in her 30s in good health and CMV-seronegative. Sequencing was carried out using PBMCs. CDR3 region: CASQGGDSNQPQHF. For the CDR3, the DNA is TGTGCCAGTCAGGGAGGGGATAGCAATCAGCCCCAGCATTTT.